These 2 T cell receptor beta chains originate from one sample sequenced in a study of blood T cell repertoires in COVID-19. Profiling relied on immunoSEQ multiplex PCR, and the TCRdb table lists in-frame clones only, not all of them. Of fewer than 350,000 clones in the sample, 86% are singletons; the top ten hold roughly 4.2%. Material for sequencing was PBMCs or T cells enriched from blood (not recorded which). These receptors originate from a woman aged 40 to 50 with acute COVID-19.

The rearrangement uses TRBV6-5 and TRBJ1-2; D not resolved. CDR3 length: 14 residues. Trimming cost V 2 bases and J 2 bases, with 9 bases left between them. From germline, CDR1 is MNHEY and CDR2 SVGAGI. The CDR3 protein is CASSYREPNYGYTF. Here the CDR3 DNA reads TGTGCCAGCAGTTACAGGGAGCCCAACTATGGCTACACCTTC.

This sequence joins TRBV5-1 and TRBJ1-2; TRBD1 matches 7 bases. Unmatched junction bases numbered 12, after V lost 4 bases and J lost 0 bases. Germline CDR1 is SGHRS and CDR2 is YFSETQ. The CDR3 totals 17 residues. The chain's CDR3 is CASSQRGGGVTNYGYTF. Written as DNA, the CDR3 is TGCGCCAGCAGCCAGAGAGGGGGCGGCGTGACTAACTATGGCTACACCTTC. Complete variable domain (other parts from reference TRBV5-1 and TRBJ1-2): KAGVTQTPRYLIKTRGQQVTLSCSPISGHRSVSWYQQTPGQGLQFLFEYFSETQRNKGNFPGRFSGRQFSNSRSEMNVSTLELGDSALYLCASSQRGGGVTNYGYTFGSGTRLTVV.